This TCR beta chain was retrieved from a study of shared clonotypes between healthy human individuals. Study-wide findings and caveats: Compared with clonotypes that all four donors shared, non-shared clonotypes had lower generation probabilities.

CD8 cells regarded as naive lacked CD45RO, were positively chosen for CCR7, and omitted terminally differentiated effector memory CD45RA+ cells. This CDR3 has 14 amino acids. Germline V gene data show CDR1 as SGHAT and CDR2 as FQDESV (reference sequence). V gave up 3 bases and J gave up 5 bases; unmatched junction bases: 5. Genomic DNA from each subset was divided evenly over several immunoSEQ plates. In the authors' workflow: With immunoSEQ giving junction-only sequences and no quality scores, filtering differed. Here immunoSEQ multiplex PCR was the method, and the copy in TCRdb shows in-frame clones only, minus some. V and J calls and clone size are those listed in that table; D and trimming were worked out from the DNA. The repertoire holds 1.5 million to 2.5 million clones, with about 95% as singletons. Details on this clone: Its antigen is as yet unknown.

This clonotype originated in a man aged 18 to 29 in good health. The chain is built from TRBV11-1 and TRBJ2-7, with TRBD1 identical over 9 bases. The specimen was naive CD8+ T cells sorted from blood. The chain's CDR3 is CASSFGGQGNEQYF. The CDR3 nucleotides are TGTGCCAGCAGCTTTGGAGGACAGGGGAACGAGCAGTACTTC.